Sequencing of this TCR beta chain was carried out in a study of cytomegalovirus exposure and HLA in healthy donors. As for the study in general: The 120 million or so unique TCR beta sequences, from roughly 180 million T cells, were found by an earlier analysis.

V was pared by 0 bases and J by 5 bases, with 16 bases between. Germline V gives CDR1 SGHTA, CDR2 FQGNSA. This CDR3 spans 16 amino acids. The study ran its PCR with 60 Vbeta and 13 Jbeta primers. TCRdb's copy holds only in-frame clones and misses some; the assay was immunoSEQ multiplex PCR. The sample comprises more than 55,000 clones, roughly 74% of which are singletons, and 8.5% to 14% rests with the top ten. On this clone: Its antigen remains unknown.

Study-wide findings and caveats: In a later analysis, TCR beta V- and J-gene trimming was associated with a missense DCLRE1C variant. Analyzed later, association rates of TCRs varied across HLA loci, with DRB1 most and HLA-C fewest.

The sequencing sample was made of PBMCs. This chain links TRBV7-2 with TRBJ1-2, with D uncertain. The TCR sequence derives from a woman aged 55-69 years in good health and CMV-seropositive. The CDR3 DNA follows: TGTGCCAGCAGCTTAGCGTCCGGGAGGCTTAGGTATGGCTACACCTTC. This sequence encodes CASSLASGRLRYGYTF.